These T cell receptor beta chains were read from a single sample in a study of shared clonotypes between healthy human individuals. The method was immunoSEQ multiplex PCR; TCRdb's version includes in-frame clones alone and lacks a portion of them. The sample lists some 2,500,000 clones; 80% to 95% were seen once. The sample taken for sequencing was naive CD4+ T cells from PBMCs. Receptor source: a man aged 18-30 years in good health. Some clones in this sample may be carry-over from other donors' samples. CDR3s include the opening cysteine and the closing phenylalanine or tryptophan. The order of the fields is CDR3 DNA, CDR3 protein, V gene, D gene, clone size, CDR3 length, J gene. The D gene is left open where the match is weak. The listing skips clone size in some rows; elsewhere it reads once, few, many or a size class.

CDR3nt: TGTGCCAGCAGCCGGACTAGCGGGAGGAGCACAGATACGCAGTATTTT; CDR3aa: CASSRTSGRSTDTQYF; v_gene: TRBV7-9; d_gene: TRBD2; abundance: .; len: 16; j_gene: TRBJ2-3
CDR3nt: TGTGCCAGCAGCCCGGCCCGAGTTGCGGGGGGCCGGGAGCTGTTTTTT; CDR3aa: CASSPARVAGGRELFF; v_gene: TRBV7-3; d_gene: TRBD2; abundance: .; len: 16; j_gene: TRBJ2-2
CDR3nt: TGTGCCTGGACAGGGTTTGGGGATGGCTACACCTTC; CDR3aa: CAWTGFGDGYTF; v_gene: TRBV30; d_gene: .; abundance: .; len: 12; j_gene: TRBJ1-2
CDR3nt: TGCGCCAGCAGCTCACTACAGGGGCTCGGCGGGGAGCTGTTTTTT; CDR3aa: CASSSLQGLGGELFF; v_gene: TRBV5-1; d_gene: TRBD1; abundance: .; len: 15; j_gene: TRBJ2-2
CDR3nt: TGTGCCAGCAGTTCGGGACTAGCGAAAGCCGGGGAGCTGTTTTTT; CDR3aa: CASSSGLAKAGELFF; v_gene: TRBV28; d_gene: TRBD2; abundance: .; len: 15; j_gene: TRBJ2-2
CDR3nt: TGTGCCAGCAGCGATTGGAGCTCCTACAATGAGCAGTTCTTC; CDR3aa: CASSDWSSYNEQFF; v_gene: TRBV6-5; d_gene: .; abundance: once; len: 14; j_gene: TRBJ2-1
CDR3nt: TGTGCCAGCAGCTTAGAGACCCAGGGGATAAGGCATTTT; CDR3aa: CASSLETQGIRHF; v_gene: TRBV7-9; d_gene: .; abundance: few; len: 13; j_gene: TRBJ1-5
CDR3nt: TGTGCCACCAGCAGACCGGGACAGGGGGGAGAGACCCAGTACTTC; CDR3aa: CATSRPGQGGETQYF; v_gene: TRBV15; d_gene: TRBD1; abundance: .; len: 15; j_gene: TRBJ2-5
CDR3nt: TGTGCCAGCAGCGAGGGTGTCCGCGGCGGAAACACCATATATTTT; CDR3aa: CASSEGVRGGNTIYF; v_gene: TRBV9; d_gene: .; abundance: .; len: 15; j_gene: TRBJ1-3
CDR3nt: TGTGCCAGCAGTTACTCTCGTCCTGGGGCCAACGTCCTGACTTTC; CDR3aa: CASSYSRPGANVLTF; v_gene: TRBV6-5; d_gene: .; abundance: once; len: 15; j_gene: TRBJ2-6
CDR3nt: TGTGCCAGCAGCCTGGGAGGGGCCGTCCCAGATACGCAGTATTTT; CDR3aa: CASSLGGAVPDTQYF; v_gene: TRBV28; d_gene: TRBD2; abundance: .; len: 15; j_gene: TRBJ2-3
CDR3nt: TGTGCCAGCAGCCTCACAGGGGTCGGAAACACCATATATTTT; CDR3aa: CASSLTGVGNTIYF; v_gene: TRBV7-2; d_gene: TRBD1; abundance: .; len: 14; j_gene: TRBJ1-3
CDR3nt: TGTGCCAGCAGCTTAGTCGGGACAGGGGGTTCTGGAAACACCATATATTTT; CDR3aa: CASSLVGTGGSGNTIYF; v_gene: TRBV7-2; d_gene: TRBD1; abundance: .; len: 17; j_gene: TRBJ1-3
CDR3nt: TGCAGCGGGGGGGACACTGAAGCTTTCTTT; CDR3aa: CSGGDTEAFF; v_gene: TRBV29-1; d_gene: .; abundance: .; len: 10; j_gene: TRBJ1-1
CDR3nt: TGTGCCAGTAGTCTCGCCGGGACAGCCTATGGCTACACCTTC; CDR3aa: CASSLAGTAYGYTF; v_gene: TRBV19; d_gene: TRBD1; abundance: .; len: 14; j_gene: TRBJ1-2
CDR3nt: TGCGCCAGCAGCCAAGCTTCAGGATCGAAGGGCTACACCTTC; CDR3aa: CASSQASGSKGYTF; v_gene: TRBV4-3; d_gene: .; abundance: .; len: 14; j_gene: TRBJ1-2
CDR3nt: TGTGCCAGCAGCGGGACAGGTTCCTACGAGCAGTACTTC; CDR3aa: CASSGTGSYEQYF; v_gene: TRBV2; d_gene: TRBD1; abundance: once; len: 13; j_gene: TRBJ2-7
CDR3nt: TGTGCCAGCAGCTTAGAACCCGGGGAGCTGTTTTTT; CDR3aa: CASSLEPGELFF; v_gene: TRBV7-8; d_gene: .; abundance: .; len: 12; j_gene: TRBJ2-2
CDR3nt: TGTGCCAGCTCACCGGGACAGGGGGGTCTGAACACTGAAGCTTTCTTT; CDR3aa: CASSPGQGGLNTEAFF; v_gene: TRBV18; d_gene: TRBD1; abundance: .; len: 16; j_gene: TRBJ1-1
CDR3nt: TGTGCCAGCAGACAATGGACTAGCGGGAGCGAGCAGTACTTC; CDR3aa: CASRQWTSGSEQYF; v_gene: TRBV7-8; d_gene: TRBD2; abundance: .; len: 14; j_gene: TRBJ2-7
CDR3nt: TGCGCCAGCAGCCCAGGGGAGGCCAATCAGCCCCAGCATTTT; CDR3aa: CASSPGEANQPQHF; v_gene: TRBV5-1; d_gene: .; abundance: once; len: 14; j_gene: TRBJ1-5
CDR3nt: TGTGCCAGCAGCAGACGCCGGGGACAGGGAGAAGGCGGCGAGCAGTTCTTC; CDR3aa: CASSRRRGQGEGGEQFF; v_gene: TRBV27; d_gene: TRBD1; abundance: .; len: 17; j_gene: TRBJ2-1
CDR3nt: TGTGCCAGCAGTGTGCCTAGCTCCTACAATGAGCAGTTCTTC; CDR3aa: CASSVPSSYNEQFF; v_gene: TRBV28; d_gene: .; abundance: .; len: 14; j_gene: TRBJ2-1
CDR3nt: TGTGCCAGCTCACCCCCCGGGGAGCTGTTTTTT; CDR3aa: CASSPPGELFF; v_gene: TRBV18; d_gene: .; abundance: .; len: 11; j_gene: TRBJ2-2
CDR3nt: TGTGCCTGGAGTGATGACAGGGCCAATGGCTACACCTTC; CDR3aa: CAWSDDRANGYTF; v_gene: TRBV30; d_gene: TRBD1; abundance: .; len: 13; j_gene: TRBJ1-2
CDR3nt: TGTGCCAGCAGCCCCCGGGGTGGGCAGGTCAACACCGGGGAGCTGTTTTTT; CDR3aa: CASSPRGGQVNTGELFF; v_gene: TRBV7-8; d_gene: .; abundance: .; len: 17; j_gene: TRBJ2-2
CDR3nt: TGTGCCAGCAGCTTGGAACCCAGGGGGCGCCTGGGGGAAAAACTGTTTTTT; CDR3aa: CASSLEPRGRLGEKLFF; v_gene: TRBV5-6; d_gene: TRBD1; abundance: .; len: 17; j_gene: TRBJ1-4
CDR3nt: TGTGCCAGCAGTCTTCCTGGTGTTCGACCCCAGCATTTT; CDR3aa: CASSLPGVRPQHF; v_gene: TRBV28; d_gene: .; abundance: few; len: 13; j_gene: TRBJ1-5
CDR3nt: TGTGCCAGCAGCCCGATTGGCGGGGTGAACACCGGGGAGCTGTTTTTT; CDR3aa: CASSPIGGVNTGELFF; v_gene: TRBV7-6; d_gene: .; abundance: .; len: 16; j_gene: TRBJ2-2
CDR3nt: TGTGCCAGTAAAGCGGCCCCGAGGGCCTACAATGAGCAGTTCTTC; CDR3aa: CASKAAPRAYNEQFF; v_gene: TRBV19; d_gene: .; abundance: once; len: 15; j_gene: TRBJ2-1
CDR3nt: TGTGCCAGCTCACCGAACCAGGCGAACACCGGGGAGCTGTTTTTT; CDR3aa: CASSPNQANTGELFF; v_gene: TRBV18; d_gene: .; abundance: .; len: 15; j_gene: TRBJ2-2
CDR3nt: TGCGCCAGCAGCCTTGACAGGGTCTATGAGCAGTTCTTC; CDR3aa: CASSLDRVYEQFF; v_gene: TRBV5-1; d_gene: TRBD1; abundance: .; len: 13; j_gene: TRBJ2-1
CDR3nt: TGTGCCAGCAGTAGGGTCATCAGGGTTAGCAATCAGCCCCAGCATTTT; CDR3aa: CASSRVIRVSNQPQHF; v_gene: TRBV6-6; d_gene: .; abundance: .; len: 16; j_gene: TRBJ1-5
CDR3nt: TGTGCCTGGAGGAAGACCGGGAACTACGAGCAGTACTTC; CDR3aa: CAWRKTGNYEQYF; v_gene: TRBV30; d_gene: .; abundance: .; len: 13; j_gene: TRBJ2-7
CDR3nt: TGTGCCAGCGTGGGGAATTACGAGCAGTACTTC; CDR3aa: CASVGNYEQYF; v_gene: TRBV6-5; d_gene: .; abundance: .; len: 11; j_gene: TRBJ2-7
CDR3nt: TGTGCCAGCAGTACACAGCCCTACGAGCAGTACTTC; CDR3aa: CASSTQPYEQYF; v_gene: TRBV6-5; d_gene: .; abundance: once; len: 12; j_gene: TRBJ2-7
CDR3nt: TGTGCCAGCAGCCCTCGGGGAGCAGACTACACCGGGGAGCTGTTTTTT; CDR3aa: CASSPRGADYTGELFF; v_gene: TRBV9; d_gene: .; abundance: .; len: 16; j_gene: TRBJ2-2
CDR3nt: TGTGCCAGCAGGCGACAGTTGAATCAGCCCCAGCATTTT; CDR3aa: CASRRQLNQPQHF; v_gene: TRBV28; d_gene: .; abundance: .; len: 13; j_gene: TRBJ1-5
CDR3nt: TGCAGTGCTAGTAATGGCTACGAGCAGTACTTC; CDR3aa: CSASNGYEQYF; v_gene: TRBV20-1; d_gene: .; abundance: .; len: 11; j_gene: TRBJ2-7
CDR3nt: TGCAGCGTTGATATTAGGGAAGATCGTGAAGCTTTCTTT; CDR3aa: CSVDIREDREAFF; v_gene: TRBV29-1; d_gene: .; abundance: .; len: 13; j_gene: TRBJ1-1
CDR3nt: TGTGCCAGCAGTACCACTCCGGGACAGATACATCAAGAGACCCAGTACTTC; CDR3aa: CASSTTPGQIHQETQYF; v_gene: TRBV28; d_gene: TRBD1; abundance: once; len: 17; j_gene: TRBJ2-5
CDR3nt: TGTGCCAGTAGTATAGCCACAAGACAGGGAGGGTACACTGAAGCTTTCTTT; CDR3aa: CASSIATRQGGYTEAFF; v_gene: TRBV19; d_gene: TRBD1; abundance: .; len: 17; j_gene: TRBJ1-1
CDR3nt: TGTGCCAGCTCACTTCTACTCGGGATCCAAGAGACCCAGTACTTC; CDR3aa: CASSLLLGIQETQYF; v_gene: TRBV18; d_gene: .; abundance: .; len: 15; j_gene: TRBJ2-5
CDR3nt: TGTGCCAGCGTCGCTATCGGGACTGGGTCCTACGAGCAGTACTTC; CDR3aa: CASVAIGTGSYEQYF; v_gene: TRBV28; d_gene: .; abundance: once; len: 15; j_gene: TRBJ2-7
CDR3nt: TGTGCCAGCTCACCACTACTAGCGCCCGGGAGGGAGCAGTACTTC; CDR3aa: CASSPLLAPGREQYF; v_gene: TRBV18; d_gene: TRBD2; abundance: .; len: 15; j_gene: TRBJ2-7